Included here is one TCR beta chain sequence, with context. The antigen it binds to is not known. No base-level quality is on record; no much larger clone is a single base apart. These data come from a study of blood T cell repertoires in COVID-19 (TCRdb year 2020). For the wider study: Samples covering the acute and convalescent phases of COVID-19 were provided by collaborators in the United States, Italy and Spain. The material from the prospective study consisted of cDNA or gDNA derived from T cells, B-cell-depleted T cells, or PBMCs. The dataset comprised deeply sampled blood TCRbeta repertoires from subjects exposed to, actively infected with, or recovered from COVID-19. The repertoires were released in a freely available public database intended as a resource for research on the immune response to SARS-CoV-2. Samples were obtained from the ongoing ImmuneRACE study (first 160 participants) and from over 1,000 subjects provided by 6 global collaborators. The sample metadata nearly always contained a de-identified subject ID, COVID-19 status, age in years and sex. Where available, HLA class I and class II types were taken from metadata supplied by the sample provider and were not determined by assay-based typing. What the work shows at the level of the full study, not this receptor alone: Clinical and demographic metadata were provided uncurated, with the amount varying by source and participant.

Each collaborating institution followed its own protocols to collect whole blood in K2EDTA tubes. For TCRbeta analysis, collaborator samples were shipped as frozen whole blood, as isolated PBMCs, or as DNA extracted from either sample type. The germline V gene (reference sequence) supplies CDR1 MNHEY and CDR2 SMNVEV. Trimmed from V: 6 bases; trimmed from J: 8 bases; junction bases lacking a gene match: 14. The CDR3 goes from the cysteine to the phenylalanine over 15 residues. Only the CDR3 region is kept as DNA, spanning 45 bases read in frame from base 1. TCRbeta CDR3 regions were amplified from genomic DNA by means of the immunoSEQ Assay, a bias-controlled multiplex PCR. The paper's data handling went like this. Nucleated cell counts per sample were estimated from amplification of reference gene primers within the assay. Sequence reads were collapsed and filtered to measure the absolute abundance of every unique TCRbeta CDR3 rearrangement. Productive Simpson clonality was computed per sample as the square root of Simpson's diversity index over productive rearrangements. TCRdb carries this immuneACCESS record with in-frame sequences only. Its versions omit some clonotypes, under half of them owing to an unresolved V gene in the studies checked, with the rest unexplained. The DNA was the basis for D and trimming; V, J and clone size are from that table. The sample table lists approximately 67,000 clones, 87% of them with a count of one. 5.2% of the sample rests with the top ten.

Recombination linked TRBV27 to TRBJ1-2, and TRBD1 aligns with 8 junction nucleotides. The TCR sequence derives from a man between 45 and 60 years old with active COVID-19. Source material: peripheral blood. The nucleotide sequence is TGTGCCAGCAGGATATTTTACTCAGGGGGCGAGGGCTACACCTTC. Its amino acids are CASRIFYSGGEGYTF.